These T cell receptor beta chains were read from a single sample in a study of a mutant IDH1 vaccine in newly diagnosed glioma. Sequencing was performed with immunoSEQ multiplex PCR; in TCRdb, only in-frame clones are kept and a portion is missing. The table has more than 55,000 clones, 81% seen once. These TCRs' antigens remain unknown. The specimen was PBMCs, collected from a glioma patient whose treatment included an IDH1 peptide vaccine. The receptors originated from a woman aged 40 to 49 with glioma. Some clones in this sample may be carry-over from other donors' samples. Both conserved end residues are part of each CDR3. Fields, in order: J gene, CDR3 length, V gene, D gene, clone size, CDR3 protein, CDR3 DNA. A D gene is named only where the DNA matches it firmly. Clone size is given for some rows only: seen once, a few or many times, or a class if the clone is expanded.

J: TRBJ2-3; length: 14; V: TRBV7-2; D: TRBD1; size: -; CDR3: CASSLALGGHAGGF; DNA: TGTGCCAGCAGCTTAGCGCTAGGGGGCCACGCTGGGGGTTTT
J: TRBJ1-2; length: 13; V: TRBV7-6; D: -; size: few; CDR3: CASSLGRGSGYTF; DNA: TGTGCCAGCAGCTTAGGCCGGGGTAGTGGCTACACCTTC
J: TRBJ2-3; length: 15; V: TRBV5-4; D: -; size: -; CDR3: CASSRTGRATDTQYF; DNA: TGTGCCAGCAGCAGAACAGGGAGGGCAACAGATACGCAGTATTTT
J: TRBJ2-7; length: 15; V: TRBV5-1; D: TRBD2; size: -; CDR3: CASSSGWAGDYEQYF; DNA: TGCGCCAGCAGCTCTGGTTGGGCGGGGGACTACGAGCAGTACTTC
J: TRBJ2-5; length: 12; V: TRBV30; D: -; size: -; CDR3: CAWSVGEGAQYF; DNA: TGTGCCTGGAGTGTTGGGGAGGGGGCCCAGTACTTC
J: TRBJ2-6; length: 14; V: TRBV6-5; D: -; size: -; CDR3: CASGASWGANVLTF; DNA: TGTGCCAGCGGAGCTTCTTGGGGGGCCAACGTCCTGACTTTC
J: TRBJ1-4; length: 16; V: TRBV7-2; D: -; size: once; CDR3: CASSRWGRATNEKLFF; DNA: TGTGCCAGCAGCCGATGGGGGAGGGCAACTAATGAAAAACTGTTTTTT
J: TRBJ1-2; length: 13; V: TRBV7-2; D: TRBD1; size: -; CDR3: CASSTGTGYGYTF; DNA: TGTGCCAGCAGCACCGGGACAGGGTATGGCTACACCTTC
J: TRBJ1-1; length: 13; V: TRBV2; D: -; size: -; CDR3: CASTSHRDTEAFF; DNA: TGTGCCAGCACCTCTCACAGGGACACTGAAGCTTTCTTT
J: TRBJ1-2; length: 14; V: TRBV27; D: -; size: -; CDR3: CASSLSLGGYGYTF; DNA: TGTGCCAGCAGTTTATCCCTGGGGGGCTATGGCTACACCTTC
J: TRBJ2-7; length: 15; V: TRBV6-1; D: TRBD2; size: -; CDR3: CASSEDWTSLYEQYF; DNA: TGTGCCAGCAGTGAAGACTGGACTAGCCTCTACGAGCAGTACTTC
J: TRBJ1-2; length: 16; V: TRBV9; D: -; size: -; CDR3: CASSVGAGAGNYGYTF; DNA: TGTGCCAGCAGCGTAGGGGCAGGGGCAGGCAACTATGGCTACACCTTC
J: TRBJ2-1; length: 13; V: TRBV5-1; D: -; size: -; CDR3: CASSLTPRDEQFF; DNA: TGCGCCAGCAGCCTTACGCCTAGAGATGAGCAGTTCTTC
J: TRBJ2-7; length: 13; V: TRBV5-1; D: TRBD2; size: -; CDR3: CATRGGSPHEQYF; DNA: TGCGCCACCCGGGGAGGGTCTCCCCACGAGCAGTACTTC
J: TRBJ1-4; length: 12; V: TRBV7-6; D: -; size: -; CDR3: CARGTGTEKLFF; DNA: TGTGCCAGGGGTACAGGGACTGAAAAACTGTTTTTT
J: TRBJ2-7; length: 15; V: TRBV19; D: -; size: -; CDR3: CASSIPRTDGYEQYF; DNA: TGTGCCAGTAGTATCCCCAGAACGGACGGATACGAGCAGTACTTC
J: TRBJ2-7; length: 15; V: TRBV15; D: -; size: -; CDR3: CATSLQLGSVGEQYF; DNA: TGTGCCACCAGCCTCCAATTGGGGTCCGTCGGAGAGCAGTACTTC
J: TRBJ1-3; length: 13; V: TRBV29-1; D: -; size: -; CDR3: CSTQGNSGNTIYF; DNA: TGCAGTACTCAGGGGAACTCTGGAAACACCATATATTTT
J: TRBJ1-2; length: 14; V: TRBV5-6; D: TRBD1; size: -; CDR3: CASSRDRANYGYTF; DNA: TGTGCCAGCAGCCGGGACAGGGCTAACTATGGCTACACCTTC
J: TRBJ2-3; length: 12; V: TRBV12-1; D: -; size: -; CDR3: CASSFVPDTQYF; DNA: TGTGCCAGCAGCTTTGTTCCAGATACGCAGTATTTT
J: TRBJ1-4; length: 15; V: TRBV18; D: -; size: -; CDR3: CASSGTGTTNEKLFF; DNA: TGTGCCAGCTCGGGTACAGGGACCACTAATGAAAAACTGTTTTTT
J: TRBJ2-1; length: 16; V: TRBV10-3; D: -; size: -; CDR3: CAISESHLSVHNEQFF; DNA: TGTGCCATCAGTGAGTCGCACCTCTCCGTCCACAATGAGCAGTTCTTC
J: TRBJ1-1; length: 14; V: TRBV5-4; D: -; size: once; CDR3: CASSSGHQGTEAFF; DNA: TGTGCCAGCAGCTCCGGACACCAGGGGACTGAAGCTTTCTTT
J: TRBJ2-2; length: 14; V: TRBV11-3; D: -; size: once; CDR3: CASSTPNDPGELFF; DNA: TGTGCCAGCAGCACACCGAACGACCCCGGGGAGCTGTTTTTT
J: TRBJ1-6; length: 16; V: TRBV13; D: TRBD1; size: -; CDR3: CASSFRQGPYNSPLHF; DNA: TGTGCCAGCAGCTTCCGACAGGGCCCCTATAATTCACCCCTCCACTTT
J: TRBJ1-5; length: 13; V: TRBV7-9; D: -; size: -; CDR3: CASSLAEGQPQHF; DNA: TGTGCCAGCAGCTTAGCCGAGGGTCAGCCCCAGCATTTT
J: TRBJ2-2; length: 15; V: TRBV5-1; D: TRBD2; size: -; CDR3: CASSLPLAGTGELFF; DNA: TGCGCCAGCAGCTTGCCACTAGCGGGCACCGGGGAGCTGTTTTTT
J: TRBJ2-3; length: 14; V: TRBV5-1; D: -; size: -; CDR3: CASSLDKGTDTQYF; DNA: TGCGCCAGCAGCTTGGACAAAGGGACAGATACGCAGTATTTT
J: TRBJ2-2; length: 13; V: TRBV9; D: -; size: -; CDR3: CASSTDLDGELFF; DNA: TGTGCCAGCAGCACGGACCTGGACGGGGAGCTGTTTTTT
J: TRBJ1-1; length: 12; V: TRBV2; D: -; size: -; CDR3: CAGALANTEAFF; DNA: TGTGCCGGGGCCCTGGCGAACACTGAAGCTTTCTTT
J: TRBJ2-5; length: 14; V: TRBV7-2; D: -; size: few; CDR3: CASSLVAGGETQYF; DNA: TGTGCCAGCAGCTTAGTCGCAGGCGGGGAGACCCAGTACTTC
J: TRBJ2-7; length: 11; V: TRBV6-1; D: -; size: -; CDR3: CASSESHEQYF; DNA: TGTGCCAGCAGTGAAAGTCACGAGCAGTACTTC
J: TRBJ2-7; length: 12; V: TRBV11-2; D: -; size: -; CDR3: CASSFEYYEQYF; DNA: TGTGCCAGCAGCTTCGAGTACTACGAGCAGTACTTC
J: TRBJ2-5; length: 16; V: TRBV6-4; D: TRBD1; size: -; CDR3: CASSEGTGGGQETQYF; DNA: TGTGCCAGCAGTGAGGGAACAGGGGGAGGTCAAGAGACCCAGTACTTC
J: TRBJ2-1; length: 13; V: TRBV5-6; D: -; size: -; CDR3: CASSLGGGYEQFF; DNA: TGTGCCAGCAGCTTGGGCGGGGGCTATGAGCAGTTCTTC
J: TRBJ2-4; length: 17; V: TRBV27; D: TRBD2; size: -; CDR3: CASSRRLAGVIKNIQYF; DNA: TGTGCCAGCAGTCGCCGACTAGCGGGGGTAATCAAAAACATTCAGTACTTC
J: TRBJ1-1; length: 15; V: TRBV12-2; D: -; size: -; CDR3: CASRLPTALSTEAFF; DNA: TGTGCAAGTCGCTTACCCACGGCCCTCAGTACTGAAGCTTTCTTT